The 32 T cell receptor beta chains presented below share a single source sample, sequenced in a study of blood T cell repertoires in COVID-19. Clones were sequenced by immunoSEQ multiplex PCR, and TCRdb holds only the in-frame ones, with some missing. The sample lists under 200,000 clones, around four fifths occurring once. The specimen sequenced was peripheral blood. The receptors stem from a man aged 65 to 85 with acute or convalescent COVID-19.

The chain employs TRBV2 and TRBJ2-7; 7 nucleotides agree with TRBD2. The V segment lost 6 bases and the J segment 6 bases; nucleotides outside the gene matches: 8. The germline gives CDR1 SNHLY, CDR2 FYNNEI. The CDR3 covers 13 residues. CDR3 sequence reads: CASSQGLVSEQYF. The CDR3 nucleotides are TGTGCCAGCAGCCAAGGACTAGTGAGCGAGCAGTACTTC.

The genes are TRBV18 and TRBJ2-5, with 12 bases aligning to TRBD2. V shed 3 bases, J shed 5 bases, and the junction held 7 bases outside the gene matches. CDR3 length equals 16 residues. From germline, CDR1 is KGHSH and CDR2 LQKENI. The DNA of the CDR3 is TGTGCCAGCTCACCTCTAGCGGGAGGGCCGTGGGAGACCCAGTACTTC. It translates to CASSPLAGGPWETQYF.

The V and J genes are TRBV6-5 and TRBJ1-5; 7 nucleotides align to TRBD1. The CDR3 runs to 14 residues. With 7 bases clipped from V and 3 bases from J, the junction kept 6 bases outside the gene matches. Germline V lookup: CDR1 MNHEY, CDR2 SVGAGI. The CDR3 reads CASIPGQANQPQHF. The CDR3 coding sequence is TGTGCCAGCATCCCTGGACAGGCCAATCAGCCCCAGCATTTT.

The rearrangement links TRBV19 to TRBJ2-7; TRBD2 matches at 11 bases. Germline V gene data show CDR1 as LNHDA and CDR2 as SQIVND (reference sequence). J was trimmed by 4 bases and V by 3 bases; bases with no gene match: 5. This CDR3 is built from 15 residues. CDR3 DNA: TGTGCCAGTAGTATCCTAGCGGGGGGTCTATACGAGCAGTACTTC. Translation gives CASSILAGGLYEQYF. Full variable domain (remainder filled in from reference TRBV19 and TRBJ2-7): DGGITQSPKYLFRKEGQNVTLSCEQNLNHDAMYWYRQDPGQGLRLIYYSQIVNDFQKGDIAEGYSVSREKKESFPLTVTSAQKNPTAFYLCASSILAGGLYEQYFGPGTRLTVT.

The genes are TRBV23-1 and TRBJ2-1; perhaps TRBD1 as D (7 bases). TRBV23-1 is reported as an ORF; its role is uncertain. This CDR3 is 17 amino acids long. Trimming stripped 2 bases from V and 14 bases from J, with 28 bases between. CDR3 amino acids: CASSQGQANLEGGREFF. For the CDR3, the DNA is TGCGCCAGCAGTCAAGGACAGGCCAACCTAGAGGGGGGTCGAGAGTTCTTC.

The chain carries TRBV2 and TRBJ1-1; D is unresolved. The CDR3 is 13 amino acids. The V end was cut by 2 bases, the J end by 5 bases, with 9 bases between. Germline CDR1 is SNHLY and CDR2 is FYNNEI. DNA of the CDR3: TGTGCCAGCAGTGAACGGGAGGTGACTGAAGCTTTCTTT. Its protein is CASSEREVTEAFF.

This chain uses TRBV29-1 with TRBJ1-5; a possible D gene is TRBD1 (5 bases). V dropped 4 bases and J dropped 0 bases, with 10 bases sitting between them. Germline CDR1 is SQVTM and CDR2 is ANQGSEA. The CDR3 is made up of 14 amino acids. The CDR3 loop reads CSVVPGNSNQPQHF. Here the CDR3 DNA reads TGCAGCGTTGTTCCAGGGAATAGCAATCAGCCCCAGCATTTT.

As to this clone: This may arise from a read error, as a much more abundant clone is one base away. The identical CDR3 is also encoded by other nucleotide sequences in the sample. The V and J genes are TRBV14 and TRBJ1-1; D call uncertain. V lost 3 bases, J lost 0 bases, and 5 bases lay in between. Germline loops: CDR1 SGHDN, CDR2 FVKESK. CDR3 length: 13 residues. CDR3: CASSQSVNTEAFF. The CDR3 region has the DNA TGTGCCAGCAGCCAGTCAGTGAACACTGAAGCTTTCTTT.

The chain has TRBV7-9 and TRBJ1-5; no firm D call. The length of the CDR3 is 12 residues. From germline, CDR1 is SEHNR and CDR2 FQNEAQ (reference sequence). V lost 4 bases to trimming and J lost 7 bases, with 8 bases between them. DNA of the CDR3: TGTGCCAGCAGCTATGGCGGGCAGCCCCAGCATTTT. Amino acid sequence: CASSYGGQPQHF.

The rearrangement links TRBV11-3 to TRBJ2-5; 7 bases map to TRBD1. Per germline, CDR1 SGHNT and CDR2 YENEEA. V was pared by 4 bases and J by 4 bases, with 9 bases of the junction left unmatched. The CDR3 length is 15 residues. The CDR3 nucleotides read TGTGCCAGCAGCTCCCGGACAGGTGGGCGAGAGACCCAGTACTTC. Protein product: CASSSRTGGRETQYF.

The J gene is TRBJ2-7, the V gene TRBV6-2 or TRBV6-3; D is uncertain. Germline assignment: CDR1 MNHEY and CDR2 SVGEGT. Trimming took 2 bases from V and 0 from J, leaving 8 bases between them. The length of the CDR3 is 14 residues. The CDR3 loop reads CASSYPDSSYEQYF. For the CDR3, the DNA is TGTGCCAGCAGTTACCCCGATAGCTCCTACGAGCAGTACTTC.

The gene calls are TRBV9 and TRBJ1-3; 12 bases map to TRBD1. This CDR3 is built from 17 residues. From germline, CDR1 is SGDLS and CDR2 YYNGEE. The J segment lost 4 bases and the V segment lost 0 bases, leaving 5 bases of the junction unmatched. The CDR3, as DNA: TGTGCCAGCAGCGTAGGGGGACAGGGGGCGCCCGGAAACACCATATATTTT. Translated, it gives CASSVGGQGAPGNTIYF.

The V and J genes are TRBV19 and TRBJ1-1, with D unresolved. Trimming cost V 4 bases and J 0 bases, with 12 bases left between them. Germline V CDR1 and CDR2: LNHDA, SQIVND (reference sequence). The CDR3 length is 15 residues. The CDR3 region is CASSTLDGMNTEAFF. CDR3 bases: TGTGCCAGTAGTACCCTAGACGGGATGAACACTGAAGCTTTCTTT.

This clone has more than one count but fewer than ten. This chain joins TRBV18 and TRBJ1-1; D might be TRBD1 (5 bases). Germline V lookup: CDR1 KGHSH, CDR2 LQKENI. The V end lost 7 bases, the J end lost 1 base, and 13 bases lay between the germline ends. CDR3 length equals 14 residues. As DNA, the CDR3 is TGTGCCAGCTTACCCGGGACTGCGAACACTGAAGCTTTCTTT. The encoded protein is CASLPGTANTEAFF.

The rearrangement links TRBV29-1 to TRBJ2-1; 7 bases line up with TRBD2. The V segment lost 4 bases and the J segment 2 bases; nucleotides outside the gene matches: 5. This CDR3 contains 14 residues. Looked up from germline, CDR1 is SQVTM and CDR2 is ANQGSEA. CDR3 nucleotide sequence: TGCAGCGTTGCTGGGGACTATGCCTACAATGAGCAGTTCTTC. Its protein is CSVAGDYAYNEQFF.

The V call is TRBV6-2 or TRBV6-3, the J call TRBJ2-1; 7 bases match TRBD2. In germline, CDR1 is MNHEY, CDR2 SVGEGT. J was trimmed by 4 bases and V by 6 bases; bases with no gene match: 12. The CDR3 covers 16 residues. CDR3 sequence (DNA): TGTGCCAGCAGGCCTGGGGGGGGACGGGTATACAATGAGCAGTTCTTC. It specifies CASRPGGGRVYNEQFF.

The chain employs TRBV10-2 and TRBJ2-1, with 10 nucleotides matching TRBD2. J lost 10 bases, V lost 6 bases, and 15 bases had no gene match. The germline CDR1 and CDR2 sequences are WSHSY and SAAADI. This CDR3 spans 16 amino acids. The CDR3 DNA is TGCGCCAGCAGGCCTGTCCGGAGCGGGGGGGCTGAAGAGCAGTTCTTC. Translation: CASRPVRSGGAEEQFF.

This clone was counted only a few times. CDR3 in DNA: TGCAGCGCTCGACTAGCGGGAGGAGAGACCCAGTACTTC. Encoded protein: CSARLAGGETQYF. This chain links TRBV29-1 with TRBJ2-5, with 13 nucleotides matching TRBD2. The CDR3 is 13 residues long. CDR1 and CDR2 from the germline V gene are SQVTM and ANQGSEA. V lost 7 bases, J lost 4 bases, and 3 bases stayed unmatched.

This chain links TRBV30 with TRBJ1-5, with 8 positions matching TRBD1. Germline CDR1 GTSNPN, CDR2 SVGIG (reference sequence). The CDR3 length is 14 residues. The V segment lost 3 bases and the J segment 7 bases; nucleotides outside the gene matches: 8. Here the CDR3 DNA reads TGTGCCTGGAGGGGTGACAGGGGAACCCAGCCCCAGCATTTT. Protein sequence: CAWRGDRGTQPQHF.

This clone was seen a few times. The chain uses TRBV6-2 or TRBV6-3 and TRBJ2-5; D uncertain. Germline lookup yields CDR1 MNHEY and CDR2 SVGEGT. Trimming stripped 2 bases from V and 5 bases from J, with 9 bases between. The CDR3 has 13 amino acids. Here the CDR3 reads CASSYETMETQYF. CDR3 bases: TGTGCCAGCAGTTACGAAACTATGGAGACCCAGTACTTC.

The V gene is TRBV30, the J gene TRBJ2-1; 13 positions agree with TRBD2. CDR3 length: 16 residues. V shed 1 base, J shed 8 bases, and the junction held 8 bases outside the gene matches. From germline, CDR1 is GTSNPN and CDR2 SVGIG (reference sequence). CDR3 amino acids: CAWSALGLAGRDEQFF. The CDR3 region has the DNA TGTGCCTGGAGTGCCCTGGGACTAGCGGGACGCGATGAGCAGTTCTTC.

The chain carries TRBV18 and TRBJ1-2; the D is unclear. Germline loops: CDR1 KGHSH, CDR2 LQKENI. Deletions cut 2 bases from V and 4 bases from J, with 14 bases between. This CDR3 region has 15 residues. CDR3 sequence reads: CASSPAATNVYGYTF. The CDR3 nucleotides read TGTGCCAGCTCACCAGCTGCGACAAACGTCTATGGCTACACCTTC.

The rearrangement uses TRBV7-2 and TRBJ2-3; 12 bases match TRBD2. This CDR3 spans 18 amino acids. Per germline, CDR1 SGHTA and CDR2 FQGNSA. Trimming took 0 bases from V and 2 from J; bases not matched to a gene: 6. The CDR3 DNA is TGTGCCAGCAGCTTAGCGATTCTAGCGGGAGGGGTCACAGATACGCAGTATTTT. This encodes CASSLAILAGGVTDTQYF.

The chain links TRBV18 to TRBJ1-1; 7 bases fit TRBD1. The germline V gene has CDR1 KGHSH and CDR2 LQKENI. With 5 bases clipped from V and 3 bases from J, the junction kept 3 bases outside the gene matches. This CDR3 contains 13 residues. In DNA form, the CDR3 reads TGTGCCAGCTCAGCAGGGGGGTACACTGAAGCTTTCTTT. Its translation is CASSAGGYTEAFF.

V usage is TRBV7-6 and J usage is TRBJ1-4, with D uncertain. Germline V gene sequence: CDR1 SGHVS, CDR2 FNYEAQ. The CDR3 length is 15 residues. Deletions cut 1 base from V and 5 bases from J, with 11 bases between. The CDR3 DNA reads TGTGCCAGCAGCTTAGGGGGAGTGGGGAATGAAAAACTGTTTTTT. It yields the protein CASSLGGVGNEKLFF.

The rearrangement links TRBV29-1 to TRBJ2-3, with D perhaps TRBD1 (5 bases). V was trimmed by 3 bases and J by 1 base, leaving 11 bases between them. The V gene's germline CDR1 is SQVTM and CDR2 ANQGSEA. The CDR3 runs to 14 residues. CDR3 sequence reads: CSVEKGWGTDTQYF. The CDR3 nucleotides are TGCAGCGTTGAGAAGGGGTGGGGCACAGATACGCAGTATTTT.

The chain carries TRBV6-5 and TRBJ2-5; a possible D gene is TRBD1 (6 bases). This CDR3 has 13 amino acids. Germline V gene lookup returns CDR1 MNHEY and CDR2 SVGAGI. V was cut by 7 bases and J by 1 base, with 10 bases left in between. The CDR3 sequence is CASKRGFQETQYF. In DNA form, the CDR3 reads TGTGCCAGCAAGAGGGGGTTCCAAGAGACCCAGTACTTC.

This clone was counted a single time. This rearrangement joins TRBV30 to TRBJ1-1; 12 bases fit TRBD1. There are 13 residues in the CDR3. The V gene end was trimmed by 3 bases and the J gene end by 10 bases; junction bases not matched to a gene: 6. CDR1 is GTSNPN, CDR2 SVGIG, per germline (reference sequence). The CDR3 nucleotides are TGTGCCTGGAGGATGGGACAGGGGGCAGCAGCTTTCTTT. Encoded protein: CAWRMGQGAAAFF.

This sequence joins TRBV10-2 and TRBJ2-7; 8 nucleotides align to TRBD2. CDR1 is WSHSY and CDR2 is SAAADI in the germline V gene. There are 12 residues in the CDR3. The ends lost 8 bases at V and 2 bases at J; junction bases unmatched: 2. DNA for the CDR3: TGCGCCAGCCAGCGGGGGACCTACGAGCAGTACTTC. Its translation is CASQRGTYEQYF.

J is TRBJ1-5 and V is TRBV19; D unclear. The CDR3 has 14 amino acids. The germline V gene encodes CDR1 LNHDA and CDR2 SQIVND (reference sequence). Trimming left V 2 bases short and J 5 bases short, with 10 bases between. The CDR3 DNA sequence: TGTGCCAGTAGTATAAGCCCTATGGATCAGCCCCAGCATTTT. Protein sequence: CASSISPMDQPQHF.

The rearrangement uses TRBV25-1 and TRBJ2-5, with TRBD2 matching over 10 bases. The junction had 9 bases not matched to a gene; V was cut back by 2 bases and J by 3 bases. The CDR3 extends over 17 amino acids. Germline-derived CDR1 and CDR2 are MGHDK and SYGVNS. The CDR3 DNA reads TGTGCCAGCAGTGAAGGTCTAGCGGGGGTTGGGGAAGAGACCCAGTACTTC. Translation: CASSEGLAGVGEETQYF.

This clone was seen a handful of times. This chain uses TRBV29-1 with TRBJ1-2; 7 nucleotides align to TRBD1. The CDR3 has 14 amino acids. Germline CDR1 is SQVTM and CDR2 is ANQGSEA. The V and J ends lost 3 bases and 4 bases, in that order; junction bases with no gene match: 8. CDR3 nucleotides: TGCAGCGTTGACCGACAACAGGGGTCCTATGGCTACACCTTC. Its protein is CSVDRQQGSYGYTF.